Shown below are 10 T cell receptor beta chains from a single sample sequenced in a study of T-cell memory formation after mild COVID-19. TCRdb re-analysed the 5' RACE reads in MiXCR, keeping a single row per CDR3 protein. The sample carries 200,000 to 250,000 distinct CDR3 sequences, approximately 10% recorded once. Sequencing was done on a sample of PBMCs or a T cell subset sorted from them (not recorded which). These receptors were taken from a young man who had mild COVID-19 (a few samples of this study predate the infection). Cell type and time point are not known.

DNA of the CDR3: TGTGCCACCAGTGATTTCCTGGGGGGCCAGAGAGATACGCAGTATTTT. Translation gives CATSDFLGGQRDTQYF. The chain has TRBV24-1 and TRBJ2-3; the D call may be TRBD1 or TRBD2 (6 bases each). V was pared by 1 base and J by 5 bases, with 15 bases between. Germline values: CDR1 KGHDR, CDR2 SFDVKD. The CDR3 contains 16 residues.

The CDR3 spells CASSARQDFPPNYEQYF. The CDR3 nucleotides are TGCGCCAGCAGCGCACGACAGGATTTCCCCCCGAACTACGAGCAGTACTTC. The V gene is TRBV4-1, the J gene TRBJ2-7; D is perhaps TRBD1 (6 bases). CDR1 and CDR2 from the germline V gene are MGHRA and YSYEKL. The CDR3 is 17 amino acids. Between the trimmed V and J ends, which lost 5 bases and 3 bases, there was a span of 23 bases.

In this sample, this clonotype turned up a few times. The chain carries TRBV5-1 and TRBJ1-1; 7 bases agree with TRBD1. This CDR3 spans 12 amino acids. Germline lookup yields CDR1 SGHRS and CDR2 YFSETQ. V lost 4 bases to trimming and J lost 10 bases; unmatched junction nucleotides: 7. Here the CDR3 reads CASSLQGNVAFF. In DNA form, the CDR3 reads TGCGCCAGCAGCCTACAGGGGAACGTAGCTTTCTTT.

This clonotype was seen repeatedly, ten times or more. DNA for the CDR3: TGTGCCAGCAGCTTTAGACTAGCGAGGTGGTGCGAGCAGTACTTC. Its translation: CASSFRLARWCEQYF. The chain uses TRBV7-9 and TRBJ2-7, with 8 bases fitting TRBD2. Germline V lookup: CDR1 SEHNR, CDR2 FQNEAQ (reference sequence). Unmatched junction bases numbered 10, after V lost 3 bases and J lost 6 bases. The CDR3 extends over 15 amino acids.

This clonotype was seen more than once but under ten times. The chain links TRBV20-1 to TRBJ1-6; no definite D call. Germline lookup yields CDR1 DFQATT and CDR2 SNEGSKA (reference sequence). The CDR3 is made up of 14 amino acids. Trimming took 3 bases from V and 4 from J, leaving 10 bases between them. The CDR3 region has the DNA TGCAGTGCTAGGGAGGCGAGTTATAATTCACCCCTCCACTTT. Protein product: CSAREASYNSPLHF.

This clonotype has a count of ten or more. The gene calls are TRBV7-2 and TRBJ2-7; perhaps D is TRBD1 or TRBD2 (5 bases each). The CDR3 is made up of 13 amino acids. V lost 2 bases and J lost 6, with 11 bases in between. The germline gives CDR1 SGHTA, CDR2 FQGNSA. This CDR3 is CASSLRRGGEQYV. In nucleotides, the CDR3 is TGTGCCAGCAGCTTACGTCGTGGGGGCGAGCAGTACGTC.

This clonotype was counted only a few times. The rearrangement joins TRBV4-2 to TRBJ2-2; perhaps TRBD2 as D (6 bases). This CDR3 region has 18 residues. V was pared by 3 bases and J by 0 bases, with 17 bases between. Germline-derived CDR1 and CDR2 are LGHNA and YNFKEQ. CDR3 amino acids: CASSQSRGRGPNTGELFF. CDR3 sequence (DNA): TGTGCCAGCAGCCAGTCCCGCGGGCGGGGCCCGAACACCGGGGAGCTGTTTTTT.

This clonotype was detected only a few times. The DNA of the CDR3 is TGCGCCAGCAGCTCAACAGGGGGCAGGAGAGATACGCAGTATTTT. This translates into CASSSTGGRRDTQYF. This sequence joins TRBV5-1 and TRBJ2-3; the match to TRBD1 covers 9 bases. J gave up 5 bases and V 3 bases, and 7 bases lay outside the gene matches. This CDR3 has 15 residues. CDR1 is SGHRS and CDR2 is YFSETQ in the germline V gene.

This rearrangement joins TRBV12-3 or TRBV12-4 to TRBJ2-7, with D unclear. This CDR3 spans 13 amino acids. V shed 5 bases and J shed 2 bases, with 10 bases lying between them. DNA of the CDR3: TGTGCCAGCAGTGATACAGTGACCTACGAGCAGTACTTC. Translation gives CASSDTVTYEQYF.

This clonotype was detected many times. CDR3 residues: CAWSVSYIQYF. The CDR3 coding sequence is TGTGCCTGGAGTGTGAGTTACATTCAGTACTTC. The chain employs TRBV30 and TRBJ2-4; D is ambiguous. The CDR3 runs 11 residues. V was shortened by 0 bases and J by 8 bases, with 5 bases between the two germline ends. Germline values: CDR1 GTSNPN, CDR2 SVGIG (reference sequence).